This TCR beta chain was sequenced during a study of cytomegalovirus exposure and HLA in healthy donors. Per germline, CDR1 SGHVS and CDR2 FQNEAQ. V shed 3 bases and J 1 base; nucleotides not matched to a gene: 12. This CDR3 spans 18 amino acids. Study results and limitations: The authors assumed roughly uniform sequencing depth across donors for presence/absence analyses. A link between a missense DCLRE1C variant and TCR beta V- and J-gene trimming emerged from a later analysis. Researchers reported in a later analysis that common viral pathogens appeared linked to several top clusters. Both high specificity and high sensitivity reportedly marked the classifier's diagnosis of cytomegalovirus status.

Notes on this clone: Antigen specificity is unknown.

With 60 Vbeta and 13 Jbeta primers, the PCR was carried out. Assay used: immunoSEQ multiplex PCR; TCRdb lists only in-frame clones, some missing. The sample holds some 66,000 clones; 78% are singletons and the top ten take about 9.6%. The material sequenced was PBMCs. The receptor comes from a man aged 40-49 years in good health and CMV-seronegative. V and J are TRBV7-8 and TRBJ1-1; 9 bases agree with TRBD1. The CDR3 sequence is CASSFTGGVGGENTEAFF. For the CDR3, the DNA is TGTGCCAGCAGCTTTACAGGGGGCGTTGGAGGGGAGAACACTGAAGCTTTCTTT.